These 3 T cell receptor beta chains came from one sample sequenced in a study of blood T cell repertoires in COVID-19. The protocol was immunoSEQ multiplex PCR, while the TCRdb copy is restricted to in-frame clones and leaves out a portion. The repertoire includes several thousand clones, 80% to 85% of them detected once, and about 10% sits in the top ten. Source material: peripheral blood. The receptors stem from a human donor in a cohort sampled during active COVID-19.

The chain carries TRBV28 and TRBJ1-2, with 8 nucleotides matching TRBD1. Germline V gives CDR1 MDHEN, CDR2 SYDVKM. This CDR3 has 14 residues. The J segment lost 4 bases and the V segment lost 5 bases, leaving 6 bases of the junction unmatched. CDR3 region: CASSNRGALYGYTF. The CDR3 bases are TGTGCCAGCAGTAACAGGGGGGCCCTCTATGGCTACACCTTC.

This chain uses TRBV4-3 with TRBJ2-1; possible D gene TRBD2, 6 bases. V was pared by 1 base and J by 0 bases, with 13 bases between. The CDR3 has 17 residues. Germline-derived CDR1 and CDR2 are LGHNA and YSLEER. The CDR3, as DNA: TGCGCCAGCAGCCAAGGAGGAGGGATCGGCTCCTACAATGAGCAGTTCTTC. Amino acid sequence: CASSQGGGIGSYNEQFF.

In this sample, this clone turned up once. The V call is TRBV9, the J call TRBJ2-5; 11 bases agree with TRBD2. V dropped 4 bases and J dropped 2; count of bases not matched to a gene: 4. There are 15 residues in the CDR3. The germline V gene encodes CDR1 SGDLS and CDR2 YYNGEE. The CDR3 reads CASSTRLAGQETQYF. In DNA, the CDR3 is TGTGCCAGCAGCACCCGACTAGCGGGACAAGAGACCCAGTACTTC.